This TCR beta chain was retrieved from a study of metastatic and nonmetastatic thyroid tumors. Study overall: Repertoires from blood and tumor or nodule tissue of malignant and benign thyroid patients were compared. Study-wide results and limits: Malignant tumors reportedly showed significantly higher TCR beta diversity than benign nodules in both blood and tumor.

Germline CDR1 reads SGHDT; CDR2 reads YYEEEE. V was cut by 2 bases and J by 5 bases, with 15 bases left in between. This CDR3 region has 15 residues. Authors' processing steps: To classify distant metastasis in papillary thyroid cancer, a model was built from CDR3 differences across clinicopathological groups. TCRdb reanalyzed the PCR reads with MiXCR. V and J calls and clone size were set by TCRdb, not the authors. The sample has 30,000 to 45,000 clones, 26% seen once. Among the patients, none had received any treatment before thyroid surgery. This clone came up many times. Its specificity is unknown. The rearrangement joins TRBV5-6 to TRBJ2-3; D possibly corresponds to TRBD2 (7 bases). The clonotype was recovered from a female donor with papillary thyroid cancer or a benign thyroid nodule (not recorded which). Some clones in this sample may be carry-over from other donors' samples. The sample taken for sequencing was blood. The CDR3 is CASSFEGGRRDTQYF. The CDR3, as DNA: TGTGCCAGCAGCTTCGAGGGGGGGCGGAGAGATACGCAGTATTTT.